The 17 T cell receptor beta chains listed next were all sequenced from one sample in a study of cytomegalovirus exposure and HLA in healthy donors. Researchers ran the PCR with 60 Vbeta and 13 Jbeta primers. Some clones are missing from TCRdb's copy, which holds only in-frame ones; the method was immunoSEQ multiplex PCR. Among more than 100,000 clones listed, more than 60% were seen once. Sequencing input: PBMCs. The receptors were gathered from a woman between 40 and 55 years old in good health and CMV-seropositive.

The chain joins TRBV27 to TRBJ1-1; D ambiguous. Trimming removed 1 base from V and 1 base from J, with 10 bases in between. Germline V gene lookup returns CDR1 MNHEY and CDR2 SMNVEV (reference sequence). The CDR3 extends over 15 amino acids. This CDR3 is CASSLYGEGNTEAFF. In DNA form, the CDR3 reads TGTGCCAGCAGTTTATACGGGGAGGGGAACACTGAAGCTTTCTTT.

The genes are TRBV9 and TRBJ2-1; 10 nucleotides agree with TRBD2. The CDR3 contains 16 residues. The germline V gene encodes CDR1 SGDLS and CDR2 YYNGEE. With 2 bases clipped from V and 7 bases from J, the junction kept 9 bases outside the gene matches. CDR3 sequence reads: CASSVTSGPVSNEQFF. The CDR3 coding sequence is TGTGCCAGCAGCGTGACTAGCGGGCCTGTATCGAATGAGCAGTTCTTC.

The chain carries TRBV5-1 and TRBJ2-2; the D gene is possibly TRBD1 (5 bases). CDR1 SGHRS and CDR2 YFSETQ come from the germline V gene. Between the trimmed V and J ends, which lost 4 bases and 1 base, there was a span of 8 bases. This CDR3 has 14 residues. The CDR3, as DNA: TGCGCCAGCAGCGACGGACAGAACACCGGGGAGCTGTTTTTT. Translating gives CASSDGQNTGELFF.

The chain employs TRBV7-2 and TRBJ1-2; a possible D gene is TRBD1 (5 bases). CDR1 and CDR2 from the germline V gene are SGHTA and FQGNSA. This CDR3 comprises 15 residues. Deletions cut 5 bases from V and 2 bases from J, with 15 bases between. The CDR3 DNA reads TGTGCCAGCAGCCGAGACCCGGGGGGGAACTATGGCTACACCTTC. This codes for CASSRDPGGNYGYTF. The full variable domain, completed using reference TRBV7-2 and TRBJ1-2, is GAGVSQSPSNKVTEKGKDVELRCDPISGHTALYWYRQSLGQGLEFLIYFQGNSAPDKSGLPSDRFSAERTGGSVSTLTIQRTQQEDSAVYLCASSRDPGGNYGYTFGSGTRLTVV.

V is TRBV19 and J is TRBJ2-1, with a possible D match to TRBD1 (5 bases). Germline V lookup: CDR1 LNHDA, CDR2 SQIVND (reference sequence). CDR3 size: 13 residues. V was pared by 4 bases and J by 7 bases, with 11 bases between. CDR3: CASSNQGRNEQFF. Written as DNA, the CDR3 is TGTGCCAGTAGTAATCAGGGTAGAAATGAGCAGTTCTTC.

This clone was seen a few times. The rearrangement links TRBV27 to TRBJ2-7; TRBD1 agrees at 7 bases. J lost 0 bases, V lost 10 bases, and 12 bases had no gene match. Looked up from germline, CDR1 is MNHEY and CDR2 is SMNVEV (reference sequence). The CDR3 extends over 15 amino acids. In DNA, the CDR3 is TGTGCCACCCAAGAGGGGGCGGGTAACTCCTACGAGCAGTACTTC. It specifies CATQEGAGNSYEQYF.

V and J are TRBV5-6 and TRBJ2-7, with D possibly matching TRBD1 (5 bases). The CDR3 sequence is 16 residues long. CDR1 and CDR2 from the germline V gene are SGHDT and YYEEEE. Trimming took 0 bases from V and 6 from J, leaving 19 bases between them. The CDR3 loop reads CASSLGAGSPGVEQYF. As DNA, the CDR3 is TGTGCCAGCAGCTTGGGAGCAGGGTCCCCCGGAGTCGAGCAGTACTTC.

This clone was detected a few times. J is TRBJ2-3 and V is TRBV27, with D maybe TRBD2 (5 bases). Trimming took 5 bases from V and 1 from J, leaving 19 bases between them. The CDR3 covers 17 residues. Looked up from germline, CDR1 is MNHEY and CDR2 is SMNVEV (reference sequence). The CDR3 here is CASSPQVGGIGTDTQYF. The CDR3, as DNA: TGTGCCAGCAGTCCCCAGGTTGGAGGCATTGGCACAGATACGCAGTATTTT.

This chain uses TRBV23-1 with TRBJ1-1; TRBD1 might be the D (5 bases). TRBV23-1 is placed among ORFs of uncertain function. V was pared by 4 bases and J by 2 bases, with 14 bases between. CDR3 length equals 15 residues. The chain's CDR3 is CASSPGDSINTEAFF. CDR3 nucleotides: TGCGCCAGCAGTCCTGGGGACTCCATCAACACTGAAGCTTTCTTT.

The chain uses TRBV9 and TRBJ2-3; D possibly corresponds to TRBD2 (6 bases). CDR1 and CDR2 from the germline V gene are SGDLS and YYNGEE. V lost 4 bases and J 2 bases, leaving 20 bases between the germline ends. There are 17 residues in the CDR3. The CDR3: CASSSNAGRGLTDTQYF. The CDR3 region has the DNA TGTGCCAGCAGCTCGAACGCGGGGCGGGGACTCACAGATACGCAGTATTTT.

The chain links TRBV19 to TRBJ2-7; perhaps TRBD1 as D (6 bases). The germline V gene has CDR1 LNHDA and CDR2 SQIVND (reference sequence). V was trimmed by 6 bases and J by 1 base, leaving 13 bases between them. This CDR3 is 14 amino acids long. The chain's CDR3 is CASRLGAGSYEQYF. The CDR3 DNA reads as TGTGCCAGTAGATTGGGGGCGGGTTCCTACGAGCAGTACTTC.

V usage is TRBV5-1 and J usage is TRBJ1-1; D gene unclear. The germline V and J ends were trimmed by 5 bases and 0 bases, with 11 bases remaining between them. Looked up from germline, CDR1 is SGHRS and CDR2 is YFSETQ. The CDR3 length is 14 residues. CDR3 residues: CASRLAILNTEAFF. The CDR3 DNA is TGCGCCAGCAGGTTAGCCATACTGAACACTGAAGCTTTCTTT.

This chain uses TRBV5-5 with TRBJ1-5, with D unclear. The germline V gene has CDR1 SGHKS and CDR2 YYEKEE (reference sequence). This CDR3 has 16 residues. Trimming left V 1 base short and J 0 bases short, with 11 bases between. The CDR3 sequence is CASSLKAGNSNQPQHF. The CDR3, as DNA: TGTGCCAGCAGCTTGAAGGCGGGAAATAGCAATCAGCCCCAGCATTTT.

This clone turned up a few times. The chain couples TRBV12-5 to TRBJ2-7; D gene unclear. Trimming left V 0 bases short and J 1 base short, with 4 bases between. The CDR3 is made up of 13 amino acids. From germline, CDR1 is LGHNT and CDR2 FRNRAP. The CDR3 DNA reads TGTGCTAGTGGTTTGGTAATATCCTACGAGCAGTACTTC. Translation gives CASGLVISYEQYF.

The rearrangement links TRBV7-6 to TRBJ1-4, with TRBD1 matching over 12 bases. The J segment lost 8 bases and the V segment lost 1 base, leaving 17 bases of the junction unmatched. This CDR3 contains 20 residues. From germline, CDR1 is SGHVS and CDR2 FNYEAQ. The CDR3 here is CASSLDVGSSFGTGGEKLFF. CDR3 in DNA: TGTGCCAGCAGCTTAGATGTAGGTTCCAGTTTTGGGACAGGGGGCGAAAAACTGTTTTTT.

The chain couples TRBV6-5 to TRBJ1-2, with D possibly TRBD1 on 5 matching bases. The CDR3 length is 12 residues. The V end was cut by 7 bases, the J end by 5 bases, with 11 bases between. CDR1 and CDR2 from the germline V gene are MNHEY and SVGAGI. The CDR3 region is CASTNGGYGYTF. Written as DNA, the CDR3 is TGTGCCAGCACCAACGGGGGGTATGGCTACACCTTC.

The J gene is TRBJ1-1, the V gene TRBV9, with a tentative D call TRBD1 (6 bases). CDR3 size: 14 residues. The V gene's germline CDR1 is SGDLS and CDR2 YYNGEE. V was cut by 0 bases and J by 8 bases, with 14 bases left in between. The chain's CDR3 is CASSVDGGGVEAFF. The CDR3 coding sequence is TGTGCCAGCAGCGTAGATGGTGGGGGCGTCGAAGCTTTCTTT.